The rows below give T cell receptor beta chains drawn from one sample of a study of shared clonotypes between healthy human individuals. Here immunoSEQ multiplex PCR was the method, and the copy in TCRdb shows in-frame clones only, minus some. Seen here are 1.4 million or so clones, just under 99% observed once, and the top ten hold about 0.4%. The material sequenced was naive CD4+ T cells sorted from blood. All receptors derive from a man aged 25 to 45 in good health. CDR3s include the opening cysteine and the closing phenylalanine or tryptophan. Fields, in order: D gene, J gene, clone size, V gene, CDR3 DNA, CDR3 protein. D genes are given only for firm matches. Size is stated for part of the rows, as once, few or many counts, or as a class when the clone is expanded.

>TRBD2|TRBJ2-1|NA|TRBV19
TGTGCCAGTAGATATATAGCGGGACCCTACAATGAGCAGTTCTTC
CASRYIAGPYNEQFF
>NA|TRBJ2-1|NA|TRBV6-6
TGTGCCAGCACTACTAGCTCCTACAATGAGCAGTTCTTC
CASTTSSYNEQFF
>NA|TRBJ2-7|NA|TRBV18
TGTGCCAGCTCACCCCAAGGGGGCTACGAGCAGTACTTC
CASSPQGGYEQYF
>TRBD2|TRBJ2-1|NA|TRBV25-1
TGTGCCAGCAGTGTGGGCGGGAGGGCCCTCAATGAGCAGTTCTTC
CASSVGGRALNEQFF
>NA|TRBJ2-5|NA|TRBV28
TGTGCCAGCAGTCCCTCCTGGTCCAGGGGACTCGAAGAGACCCAGTACTTC
CASSPSWSRGLEETQYF
>NA|TRBJ1-5|NA|TRBV10-3
TGTGCCATCAGCATTAACAAGGGCCAGCCCCAGCATTTT
CAISINKGQPQHF
>NA|TRBJ1-1|NA|TRBV18
TGTGCCAGCTCACAAGGGGCTGGCACTGAAGCTTTCTTT
CASSQGAGTEAFF
>NA|TRBJ2-1|once|TRBV15
TGTGCCACCAGCAGAGTTCGAGGGAGGCTCAACAATGAGCAGTTCTTC
CATSRVRGRLNNEQFF
>NA|TRBJ2-7|NA|TRBV19
TGTGCCAGTAGTAAACAGGCATCCTACGAGCAGTACTTC
CASSKQASYEQYF
>TRBD2|TRBJ2-2|NA|TRBV9
TGTGCCAGCAGCGTAGTTTCTAGCGGGAGGGCCGGGGAGCTGTTTTTT
CASSVVSSGRAGELFF
>NA|TRBJ2-7|NA|TRBV27
TGTGCCAGCAGTGCCGCTTTGGGATCAACCTACGAGCAGTACTTC
CASSAALGSTYEQYF
>NA|TRBJ1-1|NA|TRBV18
TGTGCCAGCTCCCTGAAGTTGGGGCAGGACACTGAAGCTTTCTTT
CASSLKLGQDTEAFF
>NA|TRBJ2-7|NA|TRBV9
TGTGCCAGCAGCCCCCCGGGTCAGAGGGGCGGGGAGCAGTACTTC
CASSPPGQRGGEQYF
>NA|TRBJ2-5|NA|TRBV9
TGTGCCAGCAGCGTTGTAGGGCATGTGGAAGAGACCCAGTACTTC
CASSVVGHVEETQYF
>NA|TRBJ1-1|NA|TRBV6-5
TGTGCCAGCAGTTACTGGGCGGGGAACACTGAAGCTTTCTTT
CASSYWAGNTEAFF
>NA|TRBJ2-7|NA|TRBV13
TGTGCCAGCTCCAATCGCAATCCCTACGAGCAGTACTTC
CASSNRNPYEQYF
>TRBD1|TRBJ2-2|NA|TRBV27
TGTGCCAGCAGTTTATCCCCCACAGGGGGCGCCGCCGGGGAGCTGTTTTTT
CASSLSPTGGAAGELFF
>NA|TRBJ2-5|NA|TRBV7-9
TGTGCCAGCAGCCGGGAAGAGACCCAGTACTTC
CASSREETQYF
>TRBD1|TRBJ1-1|NA|TRBV28
TGTGCCAGCAGCACCCCCGGGACAGGGGACACTGAAGCTTTCTTT
CASSTPGTGDTEAFF
>NA|TRBJ2-3|NA|TRBV6-4
TGTGCCAGCAGTGAGACTGGGGATACGCAGTATTTT
CASSETGDTQYF
>NA|TRBJ2-1|NA|TRBV7-2
TGTGCCAGCAGCCCGGGGGGCAACTCCTACAATGAGCAGTTCTTC
CASSPGGNSYNEQFF
>NA|TRBJ1-2|NA|TRBV18
TGTGCCAGCTCACCAATGGCAGGGGCAAACTATGGCTACACCTTC
CASSPMAGANYGYTF
>NA|TRBJ1-5|NA|TRBV20-1
TGCAGTGCTAGTGGGACTCAGCCCCAGCATTTT
CSASGTQPQHF
>NA|TRBJ2-7|NA|TRBV5-5
TGTGCCAGCATGCCCCAGGGGGGATCCTACGAGCAGTACTTC
CASMPQGGSYEQYF
>NA|TRBJ2-1|NA|TRBV5-1
TGCGCCAGCAGCTTCTCTCGGGCTAGCGCAGACAATGAGCAGTTCTTC
CASSFSRASADNEQFF